This T cell receptor (beta chain) came from a study of tumour-infiltrating T cells in Burkitt lymphoma (dated by TCRdb to between 2020 and 2021). Regarding the research as a whole: TCR repertoire data were compared against clinical outcome, and productive clonality predicted overall survival and progression-free survival independently of established prognostic factors such as age at diagnosis.

In regard to this clone: Its cognate antigen has yet to be identified. No base qualities exist here, and no much larger clone lies one base off it.

Based on the germline V gene, the CDR1 and CDR2 sequences are SGHTA and FQGNSA. From the cysteine up to the phenylalanine, the CDR3 has a length of 13 residues. The sequence is cut down to CDR3 DNA, 39 bases in frame from base 1. Deletion took 1 base off V and 5 bases off J, with a span of 7 bases between the germline ends. Libraries were prepared through the immunoSEQ multiplex PCR assay. The clones in this table, taken by TCRdb from immuneACCESS, are in-frame only. Not every clone is retained; where verified, under half of the shortfall comes from an unresolved V gene, and the cause of the rest is unknown. Recorded for this sample are 6,000 to 8,500 clones; 73% of them occurred a single time. The ten largest clones capture approximately 39% of the sample.

The clonotype was recovered from a human donor with diffuse large B-cell lymphoma. The sample consisted of tumor tissue. The V gene is TRBV7-2 and the J gene is TRBJ2-3; the D gene cannot be named for sure. The sequenced DNA: TGTGCCAGCAGCTTAGGCGTCCAAGATACGCAGTATTTT. Translated, it reads CASSLGVQDTQYF.